This T cell receptor beta chain came from a study of OX40 agonist ivuxolimab in advanced cancers. In the study overall: Patients got intravenous ivuxolimab at 0.01 to 10 mg/kg every 2 weeks. Aged roughly 23 to 90 with a mean of 60 years, they were 75% to 85% male. The study reported partial responses in three patients: one hepatocellular carcinoma, two cutaneous melanoma.

The CDR3 is made up of 13 amino acids. Looked up from germline, CDR1 is MDHEN and CDR2 is SYDVKM. V lost 6 bases, J lost 1 base, and 6 bases lay in between. TCRdb's copy holds only in-frame clones and misses some; the assay was immunoSEQ multiplex PCR. The repertoire holds 60,000 or so clones, with approximately 87% as singletons. Turning to this clone: Its matching antigen is unknown.

Findings of the study overall: Researchers did not establish what antigens the expanded peripheral T cells target.

This chain uses TRBV28 with TRBJ2-2; no clear D gene. This TCR was recovered from an adult with an advanced solid tumor such as melanoma, head and neck, liver or kidney cancer. The sequenced sample was CD4+ or CD8+ T cells sorted from blood, obtained in a trial of the OX40 agonist ivuxolimab. CDR3: CASRDVNTGELFF. The CDR3 DNA follows: TGTGCCAGCAGGGACGTGAACACCGGGGAGCTGTTTTTT.